This T cell receptor beta chain comes out of a study of T-cell memory formation after mild COVID-19. Looking at the study overall: The study found TCR clusters largely donor specific. The study, taken as a whole, reports: CD4+ contracting clones were mainly CM and EM; CD8+ ones, EMRA.

This clonotype was detected only a few times. The antigen remains unidentified. Looked up from germline, CDR1 is SEHNR and CDR2 is FQNEAQ (reference sequence). The CDR3 loop spans 13 amino acids. The J segment lost 10 bases and the V segment lost 5 bases, leaving 8 bases of the junction unmatched. TCRdb re-called the 5' RACE reads with MiXCR, one entry per CDR3 protein. Altogether about 210,000 distinct CDR3 sequences are present, under 12% being singletons, with the ten largest covering approximately 2.8%. This sequence originates from a man aged 18 to 35 who had mild COVID-19 (a few samples of this study predate the infection). Cell type and time point are not known. The material sequenced was PBMCs or a T cell subset sorted from them (not recorded which). The rearrangement uses TRBV7-9 and TRBJ1-2; 9 bases line up with TRBD1. The DNA of the CDR3 is TGTGCCAGCAGCACAACAGGGGGCGCTGACTACACCTTC. Translation: CASSTTGGADYTF.